Listed here are 3 T cell receptor beta chains from one sample, sequenced in a study of blood T cells in healthy people across ages. PCR was performed a second time for roughly 7 to 12 cycles using a sample-barcoded 5' primer and a J-beta primer mix. TCRdb re-analysed the 5' RACE reads in MiXCR, keeping a single row per CDR3 protein. The top ten clones hold around 30% of a sample with about 670,000 distinct CDR3 sequences, roughly 43% of them seen once. The specimen sequenced was blood. These receptors were collected from a man of 80 years or more in good health.

The chain recombines TRBV5-6 with TRBJ1-6, with TRBD1 matching over 9 bases. V trimming: 4 bases; J trimming: 9 bases; junction bases outside the gene matches: 8. Germline-derived CDR1 and CDR2 are SGHDT and YYEEEE. The CDR3 is 15 amino acids. DNA of the CDR3: TGTGCCAGCAGCGACTACAGGGGGCTAAGTTCACCCCTCCACTTT. Translated: CASSDYRGLSSPLHF.

The J gene is TRBJ2-5, the V gene TRBV28; D is perhaps TRBD1 or TRBD2 (5 bases each). V was pared by 6 bases and J by 2 bases, with 25 bases between. There are 18 residues in the CDR3. Germline CDR1 reads MDHEN; CDR2 reads SYDVKM. DNA for the CDR3: TGTGCCAGCAGCCCGCTTAGGGGAAAGAGCGGATCTCAAGAGACCCAGTACTTC. Its translation is CASSPLRGKSGSQETQYF.

The rearrangement links TRBV7-9 to TRBJ2-7; the D gene could be TRBD1 or TRBD2 (5 bases each). The CDR3 is 15 residues long. Germline-derived CDR1 and CDR2 are SEHNR and FQNEAQ (reference sequence). With 5 bases removed from V and 2 bases from J, the gap between germline ends came to 16 bases. The DNA for the CDR3 is TGTGCCAGCAGCCCTAGAGGGACGACCGCCTACGAGCAGTACTTC. Encoded protein: CASSPRGTTAYEQYF.